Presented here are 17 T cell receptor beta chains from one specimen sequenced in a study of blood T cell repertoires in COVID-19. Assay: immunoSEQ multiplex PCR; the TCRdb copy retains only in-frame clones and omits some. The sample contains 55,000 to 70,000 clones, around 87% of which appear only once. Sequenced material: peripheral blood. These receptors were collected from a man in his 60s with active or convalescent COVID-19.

The chain's CDR3 is CASRTLTGVTGELFF. Written as DNA, the CDR3 is TGTGCCAGTAGGACCTTGACAGGGGTCACCGGGGAGCTGTTTTTT. The V call is TRBV19, the J call TRBJ2-2; 8 bases map to TRBD1. The CDR3 consists of 15 residues. Trimming removed 6 bases from V and 4 bases from J; junction bases left unmatched: 7. CDR1 LNHDA and CDR2 SQIVND come from the germline V gene (reference sequence).

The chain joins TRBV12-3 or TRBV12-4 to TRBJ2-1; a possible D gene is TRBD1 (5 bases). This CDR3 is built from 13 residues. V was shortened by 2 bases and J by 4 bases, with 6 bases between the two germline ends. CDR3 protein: CASSLSGYNEQFF. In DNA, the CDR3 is TGTGCCAGCAGTTTATCAGGGTACAATGAGCAGTTCTTC.

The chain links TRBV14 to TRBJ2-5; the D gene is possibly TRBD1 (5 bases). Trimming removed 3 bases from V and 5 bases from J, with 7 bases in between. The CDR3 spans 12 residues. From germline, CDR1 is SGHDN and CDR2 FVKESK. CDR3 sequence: CASSQSGETQYF. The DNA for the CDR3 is TGTGCCAGCAGCCAGTCAGGGGAGACCCAGTACTTC. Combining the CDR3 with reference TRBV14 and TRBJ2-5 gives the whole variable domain EAGVTQFPSHSVIEKGQTVTLRCDPISGHDNLYWYRRVMGKEIKFLLHFVKESKQDESGMPNNRFLAERTGGTYSTLKVQPAELEDSGVYFCASSQSGETQYFGPGTRLLVL.

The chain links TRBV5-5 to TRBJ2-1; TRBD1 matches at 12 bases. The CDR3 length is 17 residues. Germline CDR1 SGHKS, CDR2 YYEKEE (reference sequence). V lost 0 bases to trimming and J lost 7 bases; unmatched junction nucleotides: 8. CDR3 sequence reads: CASSLGFGTGGWNEQFF. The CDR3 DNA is TGTGCCAGCAGCTTGGGATTTGGGACAGGGGGCTGGAATGAGCAGTTCTTC.

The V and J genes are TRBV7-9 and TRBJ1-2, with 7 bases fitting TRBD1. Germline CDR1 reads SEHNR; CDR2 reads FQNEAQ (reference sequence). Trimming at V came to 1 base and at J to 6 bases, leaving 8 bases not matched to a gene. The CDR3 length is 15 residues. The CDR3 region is CASSLDRGDKDGYTF. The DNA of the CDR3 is TGTGCCAGCAGCTTAGACAGGGGAGATAAGGATGGCTACACCTTC.

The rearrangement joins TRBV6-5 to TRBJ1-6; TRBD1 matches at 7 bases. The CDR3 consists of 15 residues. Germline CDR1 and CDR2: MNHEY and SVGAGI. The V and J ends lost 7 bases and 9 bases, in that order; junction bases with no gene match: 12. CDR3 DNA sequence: TGTGCCAGCACTCCCTTCAGACAGGGAGGTTCACCCCTCCACTTT. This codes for CASTPFRQGGSPLHF.

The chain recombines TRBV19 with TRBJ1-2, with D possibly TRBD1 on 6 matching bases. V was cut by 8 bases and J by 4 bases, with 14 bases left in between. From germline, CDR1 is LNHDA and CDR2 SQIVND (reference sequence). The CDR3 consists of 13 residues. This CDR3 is CASAWGGVYGYTF. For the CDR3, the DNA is TGTGCCAGTGCCTGGGGGGGCGTCTATGGCTACACCTTC.

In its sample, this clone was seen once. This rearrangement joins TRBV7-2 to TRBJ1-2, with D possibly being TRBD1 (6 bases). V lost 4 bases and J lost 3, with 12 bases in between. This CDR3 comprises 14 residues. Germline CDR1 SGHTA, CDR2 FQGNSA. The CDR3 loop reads CASSYRQDYYGYTF. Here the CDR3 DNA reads TGTGCCAGCAGCTACCGACAGGACTACTATGGCTACACCTTC.

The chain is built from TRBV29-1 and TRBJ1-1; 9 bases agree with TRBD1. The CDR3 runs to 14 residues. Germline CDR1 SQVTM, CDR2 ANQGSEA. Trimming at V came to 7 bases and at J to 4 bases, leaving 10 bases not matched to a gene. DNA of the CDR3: TGCAGCGCCAGTGGGACAGGGCAGGGCACTGAAGCTTTCTTT. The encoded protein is CSASGTGQGTEAFF. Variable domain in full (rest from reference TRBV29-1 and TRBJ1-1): SAVISQKPSRDICQRGTSLTIQCQVDSQVTMMFWYRQQPGQSLTLIATANQGSEATYESGFVIDKFPISRPNLTFSTLTVSNMSPEDSSIYLCSASGTGQGTEAFFGQGTRLTVV.

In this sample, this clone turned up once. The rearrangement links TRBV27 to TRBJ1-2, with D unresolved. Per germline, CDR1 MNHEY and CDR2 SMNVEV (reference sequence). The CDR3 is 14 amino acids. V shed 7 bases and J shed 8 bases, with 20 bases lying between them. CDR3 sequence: CASISRGGGSGYTF. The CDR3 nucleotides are TGTGCCAGCATATCACGGGGTGGCGGTTCAGGCTACACCTTC.

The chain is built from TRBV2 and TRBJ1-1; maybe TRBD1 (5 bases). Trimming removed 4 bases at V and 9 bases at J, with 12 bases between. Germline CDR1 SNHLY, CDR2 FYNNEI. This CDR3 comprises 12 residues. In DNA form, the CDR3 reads TGTGCCAGCAGTGTAACAGGCTTCAAAGCTTTCTTT. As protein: CASSVTGFKAFF. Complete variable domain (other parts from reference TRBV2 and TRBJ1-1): EPEVTQTPSHQVTQMGQEVILRCVPISNHLYFYWYRQILGQKVEFLVSFYNNEISEKSEIFDDQFSVERPDGSNFTLKIRSTKLEDSAMYFCASSVTGFKAFFGQGTRLTVV.

CDR3 in DNA: TGCAGCACCCTGGGCAGGGGAGACACTGAAGCTTTCTTT. Its translation: CSTLGRGDTEAFF. The chain uses TRBV29-1 and TRBJ1-1, with a weak D call TRBD1 (6 bases). The CDR3 has 13 amino acids. The V end lost 8 bases, the J end lost 3 bases, and 16 bases lay between the germline ends. Germline CDR1 SQVTM, CDR2 ANQGSEA.

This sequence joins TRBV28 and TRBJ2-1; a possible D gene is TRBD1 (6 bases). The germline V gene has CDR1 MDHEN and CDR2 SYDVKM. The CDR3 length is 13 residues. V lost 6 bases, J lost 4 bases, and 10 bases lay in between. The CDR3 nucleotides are TGTGCCAGCAGCCCTACAGGGTACAATGAGCAGTTCTTC. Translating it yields CASSPTGYNEQFF.

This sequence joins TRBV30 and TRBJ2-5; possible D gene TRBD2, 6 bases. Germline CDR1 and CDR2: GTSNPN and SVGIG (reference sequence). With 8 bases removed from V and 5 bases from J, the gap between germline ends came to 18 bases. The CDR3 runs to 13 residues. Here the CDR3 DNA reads TGTGCCGGAAAGGGACTTTCGCCGGAGACCCAGTACTTC. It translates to CAGKGLSPETQYF.

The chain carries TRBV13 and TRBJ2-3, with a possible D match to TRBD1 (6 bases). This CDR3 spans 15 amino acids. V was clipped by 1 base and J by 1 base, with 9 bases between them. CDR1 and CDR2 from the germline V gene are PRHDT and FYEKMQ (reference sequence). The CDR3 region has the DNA TGTGCCAGCAGCTTAGAACAGGGCGGCACAGATACGCAGTATTTT. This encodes CASSLEQGGTDTQYF.

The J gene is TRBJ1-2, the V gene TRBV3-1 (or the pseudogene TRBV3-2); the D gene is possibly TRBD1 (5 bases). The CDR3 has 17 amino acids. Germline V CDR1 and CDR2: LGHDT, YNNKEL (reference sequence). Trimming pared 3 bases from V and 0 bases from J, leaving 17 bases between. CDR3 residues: CASSHATTTAPNYGYTF. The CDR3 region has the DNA TGTGCCAGCAGCCATGCTACTACGACAGCACCTAACTATGGCTACACCTTC.

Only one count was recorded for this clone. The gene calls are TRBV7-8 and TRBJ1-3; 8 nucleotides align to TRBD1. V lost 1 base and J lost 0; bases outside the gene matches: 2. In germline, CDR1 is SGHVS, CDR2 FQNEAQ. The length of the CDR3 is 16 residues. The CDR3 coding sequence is TGTGCCAGCAGCTTAGTCGGACAGGGCTCTGGAAACACCATATATTTT. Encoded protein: CASSLVGQGSGNTIYF.